Listed below are T cell receptor beta chains from one sample, sequenced in a study of T cell responses to AZD1222 COVID-19 vaccine. Using immunoSEQ multiplex PCR, the repertoire was profiled, and TCRdb retains in-frame clones only, with some absent. The table has under 200,000 clones, just under 95% seen once. Sequences were derived from peripheral blood, sampled on day 0 of AZD1222 vaccination. The receptors were sampled from an adult in good health. Both conserved end residues are part of each CDR3. The D gene is left open where the match is weak. Only part of the rows carry a size: once, few, many, or a class if the clone is expanded.

d_gene: TRBD1; abundance: NA; j_gene: TRBJ1-4; v_gene: TRBV5-1; CDR3nt: TGCGCCAGCAGCCCTCGACAGGGGGCAACTAATGAAAAACTGTTTTTT; CDR3aa: CASSPRQGATNEKLFF
d_gene: TRBD1; abundance: NA; j_gene: TRBJ1-2; v_gene: TRBV19; CDR3nt: TGTGCCAGTAGTATGGTACAGGGGGTGCTTAACTATGGCTACACCTTC; CDR3aa: CASSMVQGVLNYGYTF
d_gene: NA; abundance: NA; j_gene: TRBJ1-1; v_gene: TRBV5-1; CDR3nt: TGCGCCAGCAGCTTGGGTCGCGGAACGGCGGGAATGAACACTGAAGCTTTCTTT; CDR3aa: CASSLGRGTAGMNTEAFF
d_gene: NA; abundance: NA; j_gene: TRBJ1-6; v_gene: TRBV27; CDR3nt: TGTGCCAGCAGCAAATTCTCCGGGGACGGGTATAATTCACCCCTCCACTTT; CDR3aa: CASSKFSGDGYNSPLHF
d_gene: TRBD2; abundance: NA; j_gene: TRBJ2-1; v_gene: TRBV9; CDR3nt: TGTGCCAGCAGCGTAGAAGGACTAGAGGGCAATGAGCAGTTCTTC; CDR3aa: CASSVEGLEGNEQFF
d_gene: TRBD1; abundance: once; j_gene: TRBJ1-5; v_gene: TRBV6-5; CDR3nt: TGTGCCAGCAGTTACAGGGGGCCCTTTAGCAATCAGCCCCAGCATTTT; CDR3aa: CASSYRGPFSNQPQHF
d_gene: NA; abundance: NA; j_gene: TRBJ2-3; v_gene: TRBV24-1; CDR3nt: TGTGCCACCAGTGACCGAGTTCGGGGCACAGATACGCAGTATTTT; CDR3aa: CATSDRVRGTDTQYF
d_gene: NA; abundance: once; j_gene: TRBJ1-1; v_gene: TRBV20-1; CDR3nt: TGCAGTGCTAGTCAGGAGTTGAACACTGAAGCTTTCTTT; CDR3aa: CSASQELNTEAFF
d_gene: NA; abundance: NA; j_gene: TRBJ2-1; v_gene: TRBV10-2; CDR3nt: TGCGCCAGCAGAGCTGATCGGACCAGCTACAATGAGCAGTTCTTC; CDR3aa: CASRADRTSYNEQFF
d_gene: NA; abundance: NA; j_gene: TRBJ1-2; v_gene: TRBV5-1; CDR3nt: TGCGCCAGCAGCTTGTTTCTCACTGCCTATGATGGCTACACCTTC; CDR3aa: CASSLFLTAYDGYTF
d_gene: NA; abundance: NA; j_gene: TRBJ2-1; v_gene: TRBV24-1; CDR3nt: TGTGCCACCAGTGACGCGAGGGCCTACTCCTACAATGAGCAGTTCTTC; CDR3aa: CATSDARAYSYNEQFF
d_gene: NA; abundance: NA; j_gene: TRBJ1-1; v_gene: TRBV7-2; CDR3nt: TGTGCCAGCAGCCCCCGGACCTTTCGGGCTTTCTTT; CDR3aa: CASSPRTFRAFF
d_gene: NA; abundance: NA; j_gene: TRBJ2-5; v_gene: TRBV7-8; CDR3nt: TGTGCCAGCAGCTTACGATTGGGGCAGGGTCAGACCCAGTACTTC; CDR3aa: CASSLRLGQGQTQYF
d_gene: NA; abundance: NA; j_gene: TRBJ1-2; v_gene: TRBV5-5; CDR3nt: TGTGCCAGCAGCTTGGCCTGGGTTGGCTACACCTTC; CDR3aa: CASSLAWVGYTF
d_gene: TRBD1; abundance: NA; j_gene: TRBJ2-7; v_gene: TRBV4-3; CDR3nt: TGCGCCAGCAGCCCGGACAGGGGGCTCGAGCAGTACTTC; CDR3aa: CASSPDRGLEQYF
d_gene: TRBD2; abundance: NA; j_gene: TRBJ2-7; v_gene: TRBV6-6; CDR3nt: TGTGCCAGCAGTCAACTCACCCATCGGGCTAGCGGGAGATACGAGCAGTACTTC; CDR3aa: CASSQLTHRASGRYEQYF
d_gene: TRBD1; abundance: NA; j_gene: TRBJ1-1; v_gene: TRBV30; CDR3nt: TGTGCCTGGAGGAGGACAGGTGAAGCTTTCTTT; CDR3aa: CAWRRTGEAFF
d_gene: NA; abundance: NA; j_gene: TRBJ2-3; v_gene: TRBV9; CDR3nt: TGTGCCAGCAGCGTGATGGGCACTGCCACAGATACGCAGTATTTT; CDR3aa: CASSVMGTATDTQYF
d_gene: TRBD1; abundance: NA; j_gene: TRBJ1-6; v_gene: TRBV7-9; CDR3nt: TGTGCCAGCAGCCCGGGACAGGGCCCTAACAATTCACCCCTCCACTTT; CDR3aa: CASSPGQGPNNSPLHF
d_gene: NA; abundance: NA; j_gene: TRBJ1-2; v_gene: TRBV19; CDR3nt: TGTGCCAGTACAGGGGTTTGGGGCTACACCTTC; CDR3aa: CASTGVWGYTF
d_gene: NA; abundance: NA; j_gene: TRBJ2-6; v_gene: TRBV30; CDR3nt: TGTGCCTGGAGCGATCGCGGGGTCCCCGGGGCCAACGTCCTGACTTTC; CDR3aa: CAWSDRGVPGANVLTF
d_gene: NA; abundance: NA; j_gene: TRBJ2-7; v_gene: TRBV29-1; CDR3nt: TGCAGCGTCGGACGGGGGGCAGAGCAGTACTTC; CDR3aa: CSVGRGAEQYF
d_gene: TRBD1; abundance: NA; j_gene: TRBJ2-7; v_gene: TRBV2; CDR3nt: TGTGCCAGCAGGGACAGGGGGCTGGGGGAGCAGTACTTC; CDR3aa: CASRDRGLGEQYF
d_gene: NA; abundance: NA; j_gene: TRBJ1-2; v_gene: TRBV5-6; CDR3nt: TGTGCCAGTACCGAGGTAGGCGGAGCGACCTATGGCTACACCTTC; CDR3aa: CASTEVGGATYGYTF
d_gene: NA; abundance: NA; j_gene: TRBJ1-4; v_gene: TRBV11-2; CDR3nt: TGTGCCAGCAGCTTAAGGAGAAAGGCTGGTGAAAAACTGTTTTTT; CDR3aa: CASSLRRKAGEKLFF
d_gene: NA; abundance: NA; j_gene: TRBJ1-5; v_gene: TRBV19; CDR3nt: TGTGCCAGTAGTTCCCAACGGGGCAATCAGCCCCAGCATTTT; CDR3aa: CASSSQRGNQPQHF
d_gene: NA; abundance: NA; j_gene: TRBJ2-3; v_gene: TRBV15; CDR3nt: TGTGCCACCAGCAGAGACTCGGATACGCAGTATTTT; CDR3aa: CATSRDSDTQYF
d_gene: TRBD2; abundance: NA; j_gene: TRBJ2-1; v_gene: TRBV20-1; CDR3nt: TGCAGTGCTAGTAGGACTAGCGGGTACAATGAGCAGTTCTTC; CDR3aa: CSASRTSGYNEQFF
d_gene: NA; abundance: NA; j_gene: TRBJ1-1; v_gene: TRBV19; CDR3nt: TGTGCCAGTAGTCCGACACAGGGAAGACCCACTGAAGCTTTCTTT; CDR3aa: CASSPTQGRPTEAFF
d_gene: NA; abundance: NA; j_gene: TRBJ2-1; v_gene: TRBV5-1; CDR3nt: TGCGCCAGCAGCTTGGGAAGGGAGCAGTTCTTC; CDR3aa: CASSLGREQFF
d_gene: NA; abundance: NA; j_gene: TRBJ1-1; v_gene: TRBV7-2; CDR3nt: TGTGCCAGCAGCTTAAGGCGGGACATCATGGAAGCTTTCTTT; CDR3aa: CASSLRRDIMEAFF
d_gene: TRBD1; abundance: NA; j_gene: TRBJ1-2; v_gene: TRBV19; CDR3nt: TGTGCCAGCATCGGACAGGGATTTGGCTACACCTTC; CDR3aa: CASIGQGFGYTF
d_gene: NA; abundance: NA; j_gene: TRBJ2-1; v_gene: TRBV7-6; CDR3nt: TGTGCCAGCAGCACCCCGACAGGCACCTACAATGAGCAGTTCTTC; CDR3aa: CASSTPTGTYNEQFF
d_gene: TRBD1; abundance: NA; j_gene: TRBJ1-2; v_gene: TRBV6-5; CDR3nt: TGTGCCAGCAGTTACTCGAGAAGCAGGGGGCTTGGCTACACCTTC; CDR3aa: CASSYSRSRGLGYTF
d_gene: NA; abundance: NA; j_gene: TRBJ2-3; v_gene: TRBV5-5; CDR3nt: TGTGCCAGCAGCTTGTTAGGGTGGACCACAGATACGCAGTATTTT; CDR3aa: CASSLLGWTTDTQYF
d_gene: NA; abundance: NA; j_gene: TRBJ1-2; v_gene: TRBV5-4; CDR3nt: TGTGCCAGCAGCCCAATAGGGACCGCGTATGGCTACACCTTC; CDR3aa: CASSPIGTAYGYTF
d_gene: TRBD1; abundance: NA; j_gene: TRBJ2-7; v_gene: TRBV5-1; CDR3nt: TGCGCCAGCAGTTCGGACAGGGGGTATACCTACGAGCAGTACTTC; CDR3aa: CASSSDRGYTYEQYF
d_gene: NA; abundance: NA; j_gene: TRBJ1-3; v_gene: TRBV7-9; CDR3nt: TGTGCCAGCAGCCTCGTAGTGGAGGGATCTGGAAACACCATATATTTT; CDR3aa: CASSLVVEGSGNTIYF
d_gene: NA; abundance: NA; j_gene: TRBJ2-7; v_gene: TRBV4-2; CDR3nt: TGTGCCAGCAGCCAAGGGGGCAGGATGGAGCAGTACTTC; CDR3aa: CASSQGGRMEQYF
d_gene: NA; abundance: NA; j_gene: TRBJ1-6; v_gene: TRBV25-1; CDR3nt: TGTGCCAGCAGATCGACGGGGCCTAATTCACCCCTCCACTTT; CDR3aa: CASRSTGPNSPLHF
d_gene: NA; abundance: NA; j_gene: TRBJ1-6; v_gene: TRBV19; CDR3nt: TGTGCCAGTAGTCGGGCAAGTGGAGATAATTCACCCCTCCACTTT; CDR3aa: CASSRASGDNSPLHF
d_gene: NA; abundance: NA; j_gene: TRBJ1-1; v_gene: TRBV28; CDR3nt: TGTGCCAGCAGTTTATCGGGACGTATGAACACTGAAGCTTTCTTT; CDR3aa: CASSLSGRMNTEAFF
d_gene: TRBD2; abundance: once; j_gene: TRBJ2-2; v_gene: TRBV15; CDR3nt: TGTGCCACCCTAGCGGGGGGGCGTTCGGGGGAGCTGTTTTTT; CDR3aa: CATLAGGRSGELFF
d_gene: NA; abundance: NA; j_gene: TRBJ2-3; v_gene: TRBV7-2; CDR3nt: TGTGCCAGCAGCTTAGTATGGGTCCCGGGGGGCACAGATACGCAGTATTTT; CDR3aa: CASSLVWVPGGTDTQYF
d_gene: NA; abundance: NA; j_gene: TRBJ1-1; v_gene: TRBV27; CDR3nt: TGTGCCAGCAGTTTAGGGGAAAACACTGAAGCTTTCTTT; CDR3aa: CASSLGENTEAFF
d_gene: NA; abundance: NA; j_gene: TRBJ2-2; v_gene: TRBV9; CDR3nt: TGTGCCAGCAGCTCCCCGACAGGGAGGACCGGGGAGCTGTTTTTT; CDR3aa: CASSSPTGRTGELFF
d_gene: TRBD1; abundance: NA; j_gene: TRBJ1-1; v_gene: TRBV25-1; CDR3nt: TGTGCCAGCAGACGGACAGGGGAGAGTGAAGCTTTCTTT; CDR3aa: CASRRTGESEAFF
d_gene: NA; abundance: NA; j_gene: TRBJ2-1; v_gene: TRBV10-3; CDR3nt: TGTGCCACCATGCCTACCGGGCTATCTCTACGTGGGGGTGAGCAGTTCTTC; CDR3aa: CATMPTGLSLRGGEQFF
d_gene: NA; abundance: NA; j_gene: TRBJ2-7; v_gene: TRBV7-2; CDR3nt: TGTGCCAGCAGCCCCCCCAGGGACCGGTTAATTGTCGTTTGGGAGCAGTACTTC; CDR3aa: CASSPPRDRLIVVWEQYF